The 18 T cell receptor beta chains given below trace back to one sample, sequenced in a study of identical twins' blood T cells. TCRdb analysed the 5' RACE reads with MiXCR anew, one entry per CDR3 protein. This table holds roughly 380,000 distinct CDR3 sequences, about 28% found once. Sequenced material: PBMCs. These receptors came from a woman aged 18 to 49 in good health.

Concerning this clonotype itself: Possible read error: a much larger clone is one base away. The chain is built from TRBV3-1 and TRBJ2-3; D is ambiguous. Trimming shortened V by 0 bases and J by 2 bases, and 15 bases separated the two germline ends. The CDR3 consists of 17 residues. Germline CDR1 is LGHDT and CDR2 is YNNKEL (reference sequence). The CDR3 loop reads CASSQDLGPAYTDTQYF. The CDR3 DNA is TGTGCCAGCAGCCAAGATCTAGGACCAGCGTACACAGATACGCAGTATTTT.

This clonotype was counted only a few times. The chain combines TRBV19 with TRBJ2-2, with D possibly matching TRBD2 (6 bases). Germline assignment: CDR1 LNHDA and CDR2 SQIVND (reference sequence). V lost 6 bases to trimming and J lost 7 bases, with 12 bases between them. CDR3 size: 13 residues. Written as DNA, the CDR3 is TGTGCCAGTAGCGCGGACTACCACGGGGAGCTGTTTTTT. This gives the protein CASSADYHGELFF.

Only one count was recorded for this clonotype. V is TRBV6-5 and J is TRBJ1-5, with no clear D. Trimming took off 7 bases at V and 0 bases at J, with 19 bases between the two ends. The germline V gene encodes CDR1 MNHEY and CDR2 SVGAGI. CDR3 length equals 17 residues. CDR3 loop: CASKKYWASSSNQPQHF. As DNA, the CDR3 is TGTGCCAGCAAGAAGTATTGGGCAAGCAGTAGCAATCAGCCCCAGCATTTT.

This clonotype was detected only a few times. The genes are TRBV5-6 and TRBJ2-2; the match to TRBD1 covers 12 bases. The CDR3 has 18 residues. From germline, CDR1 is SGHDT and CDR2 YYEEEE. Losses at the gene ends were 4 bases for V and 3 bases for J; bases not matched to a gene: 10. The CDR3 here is CASSRDRGLYEHTGELFF. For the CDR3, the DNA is TGTGCCAGCAGCCGGGACAGGGGGCTTTACGAGCACACCGGGGAGCTGTTTTTT.

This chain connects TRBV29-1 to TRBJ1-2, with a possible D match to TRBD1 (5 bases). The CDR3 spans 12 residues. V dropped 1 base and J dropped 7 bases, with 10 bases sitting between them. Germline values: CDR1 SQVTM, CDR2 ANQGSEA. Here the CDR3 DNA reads TGCAGCGTTGAAGTGGGGGGTTTTGGCTACACCTTC. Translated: CSVEVGGFGYTF.

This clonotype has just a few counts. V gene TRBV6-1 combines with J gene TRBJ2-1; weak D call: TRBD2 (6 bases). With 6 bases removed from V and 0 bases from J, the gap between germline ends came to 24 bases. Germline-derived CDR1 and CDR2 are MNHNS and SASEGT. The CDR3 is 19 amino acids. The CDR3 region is CASRSRPEAGFFSYNEQFF. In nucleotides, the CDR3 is TGTGCCAGCAGATCGCGCCCGGAAGCGGGTTTTTTCTCCTACAATGAGCAGTTCTTC.

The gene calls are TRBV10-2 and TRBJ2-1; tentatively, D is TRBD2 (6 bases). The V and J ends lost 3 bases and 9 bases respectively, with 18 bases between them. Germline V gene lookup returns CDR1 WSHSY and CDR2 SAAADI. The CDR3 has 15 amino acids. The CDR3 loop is CASSDLSGDVGEQFF. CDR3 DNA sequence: TGCGCCAGCAGTGATCTATCGGGAGATGTTGGTGAGCAGTTCTTC.

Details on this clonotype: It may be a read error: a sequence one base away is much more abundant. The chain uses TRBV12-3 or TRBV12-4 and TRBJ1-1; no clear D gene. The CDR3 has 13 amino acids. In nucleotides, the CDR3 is TGTGCCATCAGTTTAACCCGAGTTGGTGAAGCTTTCTTT. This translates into CAISLTRVGEAFF.

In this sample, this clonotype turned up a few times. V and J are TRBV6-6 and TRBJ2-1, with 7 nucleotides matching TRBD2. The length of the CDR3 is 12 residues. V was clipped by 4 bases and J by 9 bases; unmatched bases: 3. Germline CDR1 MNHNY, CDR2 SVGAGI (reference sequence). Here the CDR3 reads CASSSGRLEQFF. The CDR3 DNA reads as TGTGCCAGCAGTTCCGGGAGGCTTGAGCAGTTCTTC.

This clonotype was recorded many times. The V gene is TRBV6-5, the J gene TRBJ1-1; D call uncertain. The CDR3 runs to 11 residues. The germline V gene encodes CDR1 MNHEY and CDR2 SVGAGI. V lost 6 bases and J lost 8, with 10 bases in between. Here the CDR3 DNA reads TGTGCCAGCAGCCCCATTAAGGAAGCTTTCTTT. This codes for CASSPIKEAFF.

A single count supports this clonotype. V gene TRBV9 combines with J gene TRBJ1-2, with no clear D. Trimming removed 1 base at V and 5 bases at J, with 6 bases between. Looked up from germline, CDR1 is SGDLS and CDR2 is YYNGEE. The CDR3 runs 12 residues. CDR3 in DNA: TGTGCCAGCAGCGTATTCATGTATGGCTACACCTTC. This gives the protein CASSVFMYGYTF.

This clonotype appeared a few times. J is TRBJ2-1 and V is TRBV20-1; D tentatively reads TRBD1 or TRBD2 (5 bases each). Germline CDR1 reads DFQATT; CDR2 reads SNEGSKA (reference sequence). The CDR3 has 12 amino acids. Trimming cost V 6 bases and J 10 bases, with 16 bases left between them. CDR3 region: CSATGAKPEQFF. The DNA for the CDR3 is TGCAGTGCGACCGGGGCGAAGCCCGAGCAGTTCTTC.

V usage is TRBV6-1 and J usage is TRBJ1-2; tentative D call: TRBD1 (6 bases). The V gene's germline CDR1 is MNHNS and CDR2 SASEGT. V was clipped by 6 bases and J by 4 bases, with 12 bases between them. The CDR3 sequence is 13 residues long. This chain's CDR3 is CASRQQGTYGYTF. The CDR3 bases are TGTGCCAGCAGGCAACAGGGAACCTATGGCTACACCTTC.

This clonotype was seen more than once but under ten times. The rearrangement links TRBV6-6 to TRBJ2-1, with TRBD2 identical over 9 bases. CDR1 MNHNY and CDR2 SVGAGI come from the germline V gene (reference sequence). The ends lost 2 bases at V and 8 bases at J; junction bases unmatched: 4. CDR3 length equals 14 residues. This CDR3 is CASSYAGGLDEQFF. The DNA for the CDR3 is TGTGCCAGCAGTTACGCGGGGGGGCTGGATGAGCAGTTCTTC.

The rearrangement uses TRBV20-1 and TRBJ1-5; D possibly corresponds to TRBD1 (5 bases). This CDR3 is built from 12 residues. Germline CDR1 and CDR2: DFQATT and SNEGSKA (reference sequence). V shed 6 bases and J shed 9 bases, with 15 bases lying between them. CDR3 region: CSATEGPGPQHF. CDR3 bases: TGCAGTGCCACGGAGGGACCTGGGCCCCAGCATTTT.

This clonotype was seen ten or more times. CDR3 region: CASSETMNQPQHF. In DNA, the CDR3 is TGTGCCAGCAGCGAGACAATGAATCAGCCCCAGCATTTT. This chain connects TRBV3-1 to TRBJ1-5, with no clear D. Trimming took 5 bases from V and 4 from J, leaving 9 bases between them. In germline, CDR1 is LGHDT, CDR2 YNNKEL (reference sequence). The CDR3 has 13 amino acids.

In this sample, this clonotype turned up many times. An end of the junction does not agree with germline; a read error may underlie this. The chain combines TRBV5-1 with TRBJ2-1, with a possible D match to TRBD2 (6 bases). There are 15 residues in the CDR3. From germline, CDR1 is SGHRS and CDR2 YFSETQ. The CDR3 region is CASSLGGSSYNEQFF. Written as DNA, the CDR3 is TGTGCCAGCAGTTTGGGGGGTAGCTCCTACAATGAGCAGTTCTTC.

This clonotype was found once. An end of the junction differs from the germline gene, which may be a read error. The CDR3 sequence is CSASRGQFYNEQLF. Here the CDR3 DNA reads TGCAGTGCTAGTCGGGGTCAGTTTTACAATGAGCAGTTATTC. V gene TRBV20-1 combines with J gene TRBJ2-1; a weak D match, TRBD2 (5 bases). The CDR3 covers 14 residues. Germline V CDR1 and CDR2: DFQATT, SNEGSKA (reference sequence).